This entry lists 9 T cell receptor beta chains sequenced from one sample in a study of T cell repertoires in cytomegalovirus infection. Each CDR3 protein gets one entry after TCRdb re-called the reads with MiXCR. The profile covers about 890,000 distinct CDR3 sequences, with around 29% appearing a single time and more than 12% taken by the ten largest. Which antigens these TCRs recognize remains unknown. Sequencing was performed on cultured CD8+ T cells from PBMCs, taken from culture after CMV antigen stimulation. These TCRs come from a human donor in good health (CMV status not recorded). Some clones in this sample may be carry-over from other donors' samples.

This clonotype was recorded only once. This sequence joins TRBV27 and TRBJ2-7; TRBD1 agrees at 8 bases. There are 13 residues in the CDR3. Germline CDR1 reads MNHEY; CDR2 reads SMNVEV (reference sequence). CDR3 coding DNA: TGTGCCAGCTCAGGGGGCTCTCCCTACGAGCGGTACGTC. It encodes CASSGGSPYERYV.

Of note for this clonotype: The junction departs from the called germline gene at one end, perhaps through a read error. This sequence joins TRBV19 and TRBJ1-1, with TRBD1 matching over 8 bases. CDR1 is LNHDA and CDR2 is SQIVND in the germline V gene (reference sequence). The CDR3 is 12 amino acids. CDR3 loop: CSSSPDRGRAFF. CDR3 nucleotides: TGTTCCAGTAGTCCCGACAGGGGAAGAGCTTTCTTT.

A note on this clonotype: A much larger clone lies a single base off, so this may be a read error. This chain uses TRBV19 with TRBJ2-1; TRBD2 matches at 7 bases. V lost 8 bases to trimming and J lost 0 bases; unmatched junction nucleotides: 4. The V gene's germline CDR1 is LNHDA and CDR2 SQIVND (reference sequence). The CDR3 sequence is 14 residues long. CDR3 residues: CASGLVDSYNEQFF. The CDR3 DNA follows: TGTGCCAGTGGACTAGTGGACTCCTACAATGAGCAGTTCTTC.

This clonotype was recorded a few times. The chain links TRBV25-1 to TRBJ1-6, with a possible D match to TRBD1 (6 bases). The CDR3 is made up of 14 amino acids. Germline V gene sequence: CDR1 MGHDK, CDR2 SYGVNS. Trimming removed 6 bases at V and 8 bases at J, with 14 bases between. The CDR3 sequence: CASRGTIADSPLHF. The CDR3 nucleotides are TGTGCCAGCAGGGGGACAATAGCGGATTCACCCCTCCACTTT.

This chain connects TRBV7-2 to TRBJ2-1, with D possibly TRBD2 on 6 matching bases. Germline loops: CDR1 SGHTA, CDR2 FQGNSA. The CDR3 loop spans 14 amino acids. Trimming shortened V by 4 bases and J by 9 bases, and 16 bases separated the two germline ends. Written as DNA, the CDR3 is TGTGCCAGCAGCTCCCCGGGTCTCGGGGGTGAGCAGTTCTTC. It translates to CASSSPGLGGEQFF. Filled out from reference TRBV7-2 and TRBJ2-1, the complete variable domain reads GAGVSQSPSNKVTEKGKDVELRCDPISGHTALYWYRQSLGQGLEFLIYFQGNSAPDKSGLPSDRFSAERTGGSVSTLTIQRTQQEDSAVYLCASSSPGLGGEQFFGPGTRLTVL.

This clonotype was detected only a few times. The chain joins TRBV28 to TRBJ1-6; D possibly corresponds to TRBD1 (5 bases). The CDR3 extends over 15 amino acids. Germline CDR1 is MDHEN and CDR2 is SYDVKM. Trimming stripped 2 bases from V and 11 bases from J, with 16 bases between. The CDR3 reads CASSLEGRETAPLHF. The CDR3 nucleotides are TGTGCCAGCAGTTTAGAAGGCAGGGAGACAGCACCCCTCCACTTT.

The V gene is TRBV6-1, the J gene TRBJ1-1; 9 nucleotides match TRBD1. Germline V gene lookup returns CDR1 MNHNS and CDR2 SASEGT. This CDR3 is 15 amino acids long. The V gene end was trimmed by 3 bases and the J gene end by 0 bases; junction bases not matched to a gene: 2. CDR3 in DNA: TGTGCCAGCAGTGACTACAGGGGGCTGAACACTGAAGCTTTCTTT. It translates to CASSDYRGLNTEAFF.

This rearrangement joins TRBV7-9 to TRBJ2-5; either TRBD1 or TRBD2 may supply D (6 bases each). The germline V gene has CDR1 SEHNR and CDR2 FQNEAQ (reference sequence). The CDR3 extends over 16 amino acids. Deletions cut 2 bases from V and 4 bases from J, with 17 bases between. The CDR3 DNA reads TGTGCCAGCAGCTTAAGTTTCGGGGGCCGGGGAGAGACCCAGTACTTC. It specifies CASSLSFGGRGETQYF.

This clonotype has at least ten counts. The J gene is TRBJ2-1, the V gene TRBV12-3 or TRBV12-4, with D uncertain. V was shortened by 5 bases and J by 0 bases, with 17 bases between the two germline ends. The CDR3 has 17 residues. Here the CDR3 DNA reads TGTGCCAGCAGTCTGCCTTTTTCCGGAGCCTCCTACAATGAGCAGTTCTTC. Protein sequence: CASSLPFSGASYNEQFF.